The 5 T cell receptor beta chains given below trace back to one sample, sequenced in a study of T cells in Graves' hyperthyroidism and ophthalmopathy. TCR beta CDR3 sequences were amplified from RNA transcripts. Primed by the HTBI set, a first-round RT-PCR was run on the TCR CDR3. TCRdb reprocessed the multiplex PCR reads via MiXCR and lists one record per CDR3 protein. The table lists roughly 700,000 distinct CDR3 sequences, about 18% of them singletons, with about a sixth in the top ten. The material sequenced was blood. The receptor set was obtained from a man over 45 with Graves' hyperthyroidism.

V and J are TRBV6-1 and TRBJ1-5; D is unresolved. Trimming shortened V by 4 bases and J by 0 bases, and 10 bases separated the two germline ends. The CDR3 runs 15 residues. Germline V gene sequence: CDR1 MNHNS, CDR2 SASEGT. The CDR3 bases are TGTGCCAGCAGTGGGGTTTCGGCTAGCAATCAGCCCCAGCATTTT. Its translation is CASSGVSASNQPQHF.

The CDR3 is CASSQDRGGQQFF. CDR3 sequence (DNA): TGCGCCAGCAGCCAAGATCGGGGCGGTCAGCAGTTCTTC. The chain has TRBV4-3 and TRBJ2-1, with D perhaps TRBD1 or TRBD2 (5 bases each). CDR3 length: 13 amino acids. The germline V gene has CDR1 LGHNA and CDR2 YSLEER. V lost 0 bases and J 11 bases, leaving 11 bases between the germline ends.

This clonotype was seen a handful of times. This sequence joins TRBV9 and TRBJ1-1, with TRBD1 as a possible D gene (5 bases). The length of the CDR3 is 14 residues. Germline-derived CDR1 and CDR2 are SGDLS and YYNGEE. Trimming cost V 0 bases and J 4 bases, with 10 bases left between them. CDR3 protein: CASSVAGTATEAFF. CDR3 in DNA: TGTGCCAGCAGCGTAGCAGGGACGGCCACTGAAGCTTTCTTT. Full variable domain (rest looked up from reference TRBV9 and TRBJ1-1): DSGVTQTPKHLITATGQRVTLRCSPRSGDLSVYWYQQSLDQGLQFLIQYYNGEERAKGNILERFSAQQFPDLHSELNLSSLELGDSALYFCASSVAGTATEAFFGQGTRLTVV.

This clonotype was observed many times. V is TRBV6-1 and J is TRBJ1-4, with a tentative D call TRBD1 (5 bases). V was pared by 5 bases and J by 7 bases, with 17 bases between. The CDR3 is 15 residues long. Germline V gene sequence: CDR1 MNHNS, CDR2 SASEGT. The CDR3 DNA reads TGTGCCAGCAGTTCTACGGACGGGGGGATTGAAAAACTGTTTTTT. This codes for CASSSTDGGIEKLFF.

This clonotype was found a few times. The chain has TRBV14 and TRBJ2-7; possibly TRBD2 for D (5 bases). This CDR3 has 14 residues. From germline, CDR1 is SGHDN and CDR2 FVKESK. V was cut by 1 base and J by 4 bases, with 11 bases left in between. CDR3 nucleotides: TGTGCCAGCAGCCAAGGGAGCGGAAGATACGAGCAGTACTTC. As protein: CASSQGSGRYEQYF.